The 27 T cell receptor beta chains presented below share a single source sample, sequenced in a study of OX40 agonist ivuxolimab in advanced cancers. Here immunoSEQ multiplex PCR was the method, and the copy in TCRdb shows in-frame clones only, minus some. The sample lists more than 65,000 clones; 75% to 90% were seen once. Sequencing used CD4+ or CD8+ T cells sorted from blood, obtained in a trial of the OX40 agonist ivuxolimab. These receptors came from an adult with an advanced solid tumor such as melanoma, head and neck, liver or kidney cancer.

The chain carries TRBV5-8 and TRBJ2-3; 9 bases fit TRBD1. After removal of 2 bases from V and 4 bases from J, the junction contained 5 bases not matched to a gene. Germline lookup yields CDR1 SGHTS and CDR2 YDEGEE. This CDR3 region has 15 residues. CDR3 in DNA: TGTGCCAGCAGCTTTCCGGACAGGGGCGCAGATACGCAGTATTTT. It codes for CASSFPDRGADTQYF. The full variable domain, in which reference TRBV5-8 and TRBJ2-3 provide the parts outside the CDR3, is EAGVTQSPTHLIKTRGQQATLRCSPISGHTSVYWYQQALGLGLQFLLWYDEGEERNRGNFPPRFSGRQFPNYSSELNVNALELEDSALYLCASSFPDRGADTQYFGPGTRLTVL.

The CDR3 is CASSEEENQPQHF. CDR3 nucleotides: TGTGCCAGCAGTGAGGAGGAAAATCAGCCCCAGCATTTT. V and J are TRBV2 and TRBJ1-5, with no clear D. V lost 3 bases, J lost 4 bases, and 7 bases lay in between. Germline V gives CDR1 SNHLY, CDR2 FYNNEI. The CDR3 runs to 13 residues.

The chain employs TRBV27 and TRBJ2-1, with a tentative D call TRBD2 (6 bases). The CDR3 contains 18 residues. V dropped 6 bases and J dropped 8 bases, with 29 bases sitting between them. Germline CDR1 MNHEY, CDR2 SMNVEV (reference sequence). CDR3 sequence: CASRGQTSREVKVYEQFF. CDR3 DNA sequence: TGTGCCAGCAGGGGGCAAACTAGCAGGGAGGTGAAGGTCTATGAGCAGTTCTTC.

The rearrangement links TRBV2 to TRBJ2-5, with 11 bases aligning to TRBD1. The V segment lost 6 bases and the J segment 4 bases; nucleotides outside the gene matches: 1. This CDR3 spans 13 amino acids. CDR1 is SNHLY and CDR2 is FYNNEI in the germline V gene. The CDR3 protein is CASRGQGGETQYF. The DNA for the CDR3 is TGTGCCAGCAGGGGACAGGGGGGAGAGACCCAGTACTTC.

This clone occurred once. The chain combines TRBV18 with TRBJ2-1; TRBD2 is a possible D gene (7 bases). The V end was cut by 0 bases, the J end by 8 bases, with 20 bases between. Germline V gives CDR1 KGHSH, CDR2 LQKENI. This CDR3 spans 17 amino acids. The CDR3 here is CASSPPLGGAPGDEQFF. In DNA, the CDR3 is TGTGCCAGCTCACCACCGTTGGGGGGGGCACCGGGCGATGAGCAGTTCTTC.

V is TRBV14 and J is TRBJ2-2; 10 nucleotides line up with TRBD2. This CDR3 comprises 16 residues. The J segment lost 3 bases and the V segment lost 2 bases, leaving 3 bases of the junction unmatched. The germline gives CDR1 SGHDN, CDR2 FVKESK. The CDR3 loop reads CASSQYLAGDTGELFF. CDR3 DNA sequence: TGTGCCAGCAGCCAATACCTAGCGGGAGACACCGGGGAGCTGTTTTTT.

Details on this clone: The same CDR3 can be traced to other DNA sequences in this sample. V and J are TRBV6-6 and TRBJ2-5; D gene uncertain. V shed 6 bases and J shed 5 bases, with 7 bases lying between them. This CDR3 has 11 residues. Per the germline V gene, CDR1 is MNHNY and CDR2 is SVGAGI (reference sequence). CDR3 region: CASSSGETQYF. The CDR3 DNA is TGTGCCAGCAGCTCCGGGGAGACCCAGTACTTC.

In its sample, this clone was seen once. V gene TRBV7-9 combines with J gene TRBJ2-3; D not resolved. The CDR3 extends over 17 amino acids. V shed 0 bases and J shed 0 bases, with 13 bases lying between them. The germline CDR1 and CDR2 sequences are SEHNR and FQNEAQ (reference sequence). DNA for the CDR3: TGTGCCAGCAGCTTAGCTTCGTTGGGCAGAAGCACAGATACGCAGTATTTT. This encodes CASSLASLGRSTDTQYF.

CDR3 in amino acids: CASSKWDSSTDTQYF. The CDR3 region has the DNA TGTGCCAGCAGTAAGTGGGACTCTAGCACAGATACGCAGTATTTT. The chain carries TRBV6-5 and TRBJ2-3; possible D gene TRBD2, 6 bases. The CDR3 length is 15 residues. Trimming stripped 5 bases from V and 0 bases from J, with 12 bases between. Germline V CDR1 and CDR2: MNHEY, SVGAGI.

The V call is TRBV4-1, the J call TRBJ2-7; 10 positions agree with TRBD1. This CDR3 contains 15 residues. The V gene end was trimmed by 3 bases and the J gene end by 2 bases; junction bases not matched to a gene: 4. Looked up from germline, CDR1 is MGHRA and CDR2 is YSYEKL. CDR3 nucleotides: TGCGCCAGCAGCCAGAGTGGACAGGGGGCCTACGAGCAGTACTTC. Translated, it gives CASSQSGQGAYEQYF.

The CDR3 loop reads CASKTGVGNQPQHF. The CDR3 DNA follows: TGTGCCAGTAAGACAGGGGTGGGCAATCAGCCCCAGCATTTT. The chain couples TRBV19 to TRBJ1-5; 8 nucleotides align to TRBD1. CDR1 and CDR2 from the germline V gene are LNHDA and SQIVND (reference sequence). The CDR3 contains 14 residues. Trimming cost V 7 bases and J 2 bases; bases outside gene matches: 4.

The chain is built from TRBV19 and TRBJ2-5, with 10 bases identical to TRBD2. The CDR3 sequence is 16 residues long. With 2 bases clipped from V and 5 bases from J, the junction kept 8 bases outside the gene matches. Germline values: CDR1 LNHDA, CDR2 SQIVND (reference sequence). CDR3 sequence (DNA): TGTGCCAGTAGTATATGGCTAGCGGGAGAGGTGGAGACCCAGTACTTC. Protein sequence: CASSIWLAGEVETQYF.

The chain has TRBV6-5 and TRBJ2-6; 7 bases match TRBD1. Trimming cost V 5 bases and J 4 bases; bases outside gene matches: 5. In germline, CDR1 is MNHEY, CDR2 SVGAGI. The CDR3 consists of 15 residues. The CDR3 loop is CASSRQGTGANVLTF. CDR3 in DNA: TGTGCCAGCAGTCGACAGGGTACAGGGGCCAACGTCCTGACTTTC.

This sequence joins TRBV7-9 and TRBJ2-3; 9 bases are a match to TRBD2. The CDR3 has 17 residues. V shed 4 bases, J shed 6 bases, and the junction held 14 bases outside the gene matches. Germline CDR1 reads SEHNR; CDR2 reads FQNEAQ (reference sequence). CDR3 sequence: CASSSGLAKFKTDTQYF. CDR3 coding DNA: TGTGCCAGCAGCTCGGGACTAGCAAAATTCAAGACGGATACGCAGTATTTT.

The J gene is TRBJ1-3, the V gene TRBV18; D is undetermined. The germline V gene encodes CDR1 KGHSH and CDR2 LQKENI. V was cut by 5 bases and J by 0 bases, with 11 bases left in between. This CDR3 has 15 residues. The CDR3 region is CASSTALNSGNTIYF. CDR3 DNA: TGTGCCAGCTCAACTGCTCTGAACTCTGGAAACACCATATATTTT.

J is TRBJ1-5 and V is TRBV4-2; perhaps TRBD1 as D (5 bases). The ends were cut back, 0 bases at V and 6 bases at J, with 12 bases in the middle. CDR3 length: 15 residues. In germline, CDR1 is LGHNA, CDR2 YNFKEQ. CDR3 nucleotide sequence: TGTGCCAGCAGCCAAGATTCCAGGGTTAGTCAGCCCCAGCATTTT. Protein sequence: CASSQDSRVSQPQHF.

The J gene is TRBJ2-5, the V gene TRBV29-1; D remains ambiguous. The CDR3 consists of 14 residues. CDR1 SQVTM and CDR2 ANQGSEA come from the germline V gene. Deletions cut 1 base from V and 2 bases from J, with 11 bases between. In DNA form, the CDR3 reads TGCAGCGTTGAAGCTGACGCCAGGCAAGAGACCCAGTACTTC. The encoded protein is CSVEADARQETQYF.

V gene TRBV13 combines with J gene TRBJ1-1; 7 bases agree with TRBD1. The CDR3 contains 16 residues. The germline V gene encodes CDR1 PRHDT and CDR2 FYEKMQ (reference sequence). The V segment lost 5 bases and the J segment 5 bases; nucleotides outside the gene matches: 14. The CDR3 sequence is CASSRNYGTVGTEAFF. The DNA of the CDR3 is TGTGCCAGCAGCCGAAACTACGGGACAGTGGGAACTGAAGCTTTCTTT. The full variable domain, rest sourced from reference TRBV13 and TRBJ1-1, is AAGVIQSPRHLIKEKRETATLKCYPIPRHDTVYWYQQGPGQDPQFLISFYEKMQSDKGSIPDRFSAQQFSDYHSELNMSSLELGDSALYFCASSRNYGTVGTEAFFGQGTRLTVV.

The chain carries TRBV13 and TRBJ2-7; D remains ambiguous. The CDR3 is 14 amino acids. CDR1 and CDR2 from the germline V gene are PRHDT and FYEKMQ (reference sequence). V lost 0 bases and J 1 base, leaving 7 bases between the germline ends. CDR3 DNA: TGTGCCAGCAGCTTAGGCTACTCATCCTACGAGCAGTACTTC. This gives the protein CASSLGYSSYEQYF.

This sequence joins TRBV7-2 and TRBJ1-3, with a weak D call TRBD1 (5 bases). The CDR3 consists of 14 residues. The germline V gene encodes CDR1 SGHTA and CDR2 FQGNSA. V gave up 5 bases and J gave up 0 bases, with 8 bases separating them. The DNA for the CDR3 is TGTGCCAGCAGCCCTACAGGCTCTGGAAACACCATATATTTT. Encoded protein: CASSPTGSGNTIYF.

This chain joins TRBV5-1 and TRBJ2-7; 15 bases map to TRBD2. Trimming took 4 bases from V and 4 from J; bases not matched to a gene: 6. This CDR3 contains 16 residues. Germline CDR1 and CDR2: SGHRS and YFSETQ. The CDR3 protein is CASSVGLAGGRYEQYF. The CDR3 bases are TGCGCCAGCAGCGTAGGACTAGCGGGAGGGAGGTACGAGCAGTACTTC.

CDR3 loop: CASRTLAGAGYAGELFF. The CDR3 DNA sequence: TGTGCCAGCAGAACACTAGCGGGAGCCGGGTACGCCGGGGAGCTGTTTTTT. J is TRBJ2-2 and V is TRBV7-2; TRBD2 matches at 11 bases. Trimming removed 6 bases from V and 6 bases from J; junction bases left unmatched: 12. Germline lookup yields CDR1 SGHTA and CDR2 FQGNSA. The CDR3 consists of 17 residues.

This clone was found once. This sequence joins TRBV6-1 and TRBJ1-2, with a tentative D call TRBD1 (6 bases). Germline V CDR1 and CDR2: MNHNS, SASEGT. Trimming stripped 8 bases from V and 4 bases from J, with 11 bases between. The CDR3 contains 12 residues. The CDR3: CASHRESYGYTF. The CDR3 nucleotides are TGTGCCAGCCACAGGGAATCCTATGGCTACACCTTC.

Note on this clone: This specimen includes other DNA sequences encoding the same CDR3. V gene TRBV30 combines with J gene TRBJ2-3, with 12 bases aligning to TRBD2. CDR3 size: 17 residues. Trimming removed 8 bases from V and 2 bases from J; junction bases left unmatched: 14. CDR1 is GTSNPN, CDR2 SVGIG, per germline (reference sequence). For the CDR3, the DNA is TGTGCCCTGGGGGCTAGCGGGAGGGGTGGGGCCACAGATACGCAGTATTTT. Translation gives CALGASGRGGATDTQYF.

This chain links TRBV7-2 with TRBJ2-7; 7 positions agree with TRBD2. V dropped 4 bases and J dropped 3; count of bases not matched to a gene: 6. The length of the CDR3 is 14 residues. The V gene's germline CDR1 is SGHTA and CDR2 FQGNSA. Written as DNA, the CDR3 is TGTGCCAGCAGCTATTCGGCGGGAGTCTACGAGCAGTACTTC. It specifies CASSYSAGVYEQYF.

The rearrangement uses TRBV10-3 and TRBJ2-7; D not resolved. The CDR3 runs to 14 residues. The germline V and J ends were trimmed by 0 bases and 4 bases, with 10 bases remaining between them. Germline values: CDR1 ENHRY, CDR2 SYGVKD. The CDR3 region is CAISESGVEYEQYF. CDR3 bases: TGTGCCATCAGTGAGTCTGGGGTAGAATACGAGCAGTACTTC.

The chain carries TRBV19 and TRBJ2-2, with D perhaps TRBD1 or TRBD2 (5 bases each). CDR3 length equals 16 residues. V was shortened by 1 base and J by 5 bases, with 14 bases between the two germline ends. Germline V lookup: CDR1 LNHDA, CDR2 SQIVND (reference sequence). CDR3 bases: TGTGCCAGTAGTATAGCCGGACTGTCAGGGACCGGGGAGCTGTTTTTT. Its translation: CASSIAGLSGTGELFF.